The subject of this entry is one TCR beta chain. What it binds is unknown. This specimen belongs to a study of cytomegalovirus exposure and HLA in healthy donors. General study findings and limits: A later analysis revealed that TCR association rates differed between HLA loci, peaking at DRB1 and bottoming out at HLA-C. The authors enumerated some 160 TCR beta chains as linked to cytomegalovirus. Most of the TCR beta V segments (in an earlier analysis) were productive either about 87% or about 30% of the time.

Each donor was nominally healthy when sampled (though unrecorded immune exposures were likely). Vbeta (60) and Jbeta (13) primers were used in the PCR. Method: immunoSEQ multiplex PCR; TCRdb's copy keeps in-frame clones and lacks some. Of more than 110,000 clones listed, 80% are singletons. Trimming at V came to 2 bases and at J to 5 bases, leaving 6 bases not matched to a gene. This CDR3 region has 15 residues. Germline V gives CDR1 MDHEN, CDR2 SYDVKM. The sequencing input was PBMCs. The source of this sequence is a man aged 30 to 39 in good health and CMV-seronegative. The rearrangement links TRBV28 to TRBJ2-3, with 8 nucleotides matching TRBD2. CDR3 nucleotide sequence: TGTGCCAGCAGTTTAGCGGGAGGCCGCGTAGATACGCAGTATTTT. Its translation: CASSLAGGRVDTQYF.